The rows below give T cell receptor beta chains drawn from one sample of a study of cytomegalovirus exposure and HLA in healthy donors. Sequencing used immunoSEQ multiplex PCR; TCRdb keeps in-frame clones, though not all of them. The sample yields over 150,000 clones, more than 75% seen once. Sequences were obtained from PBMCs. All receptors derive from a girl aged 2-15 years in good health and CMV-seropositive. Each CDR3 is given without its conserved first and last residue.

CDR3: ASSLTSLAGELF; V: TRBV5-1; J: TRBJ2-2
CDR3: ASSLRLRRGVLYEQY; V: TRBV5-1; J: TRBJ2-7
CDR3: ASSWGGGPVYEQY; V: TRBV5-4; J: TRBJ2-7
CDR3: ASSPEAEAVSGYT; V: TRBV18; J: TRBJ1-2
CDR3: ASSRGGEVTSSYNEQF; V: TRBV11-2; J: TRBJ2-1
CDR3: ASSVEALGGSRGYT; V: TRBV9; J: TRBJ1-2
CDR3: SVEDLSAGTNYGYT; V: TRBV29-1; J: TRBJ1-2
CDR3: ASSVFGRTFNGQF; V: TRBV25-1; J: TRBJ2-1
CDR3: ASSLSVEQF; V: TRBV5-1; J: TRBJ2-1
CDR3: ASSQTASGANVLT; V: TRBV6-1; J: TRBJ2-6
CDR3: ASSQDFSYEQY; V: TRBV14; J: TRBJ2-7
CDR3: SVEEPGGSSYEQY; V: TRBV29-1; J: TRBJ2-7
CDR3: SARGSPGQH; V: TRBV20-1; J: TRBJ1-5
CDR3: ASSVDGLSNEQF; V: TRBV9; J: TRBJ2-1
CDR3: ASSTSGMNTEAF; V: TRBV5-1; J: TRBJ1-1
CDR3: ASSEWGLGSYNEQF; V: TRBV10-1; J: TRBJ2-1
CDR3: ASSPPSSYEQY; V: TRBV18; J: TRBJ2-7
CDR3: ASSLGAGGTGELF; V: TRBV5-1; J: TRBJ2-2
CDR3: ASRATDTGELF; V: TRBV6-5; J: TRBJ2-2
CDR3: ASRANYGYT; V: TRBV6-1; J: TRBJ1-2
CDR3: ASSFGETQY; V: TRBV7-2; J: TRBJ2-5
CDR3: ASSPSGTGGAQPQH; V: TRBV7-9; J: TRBJ1-5
CDR3: ASSYSESYSYEQY; V: TRBV6-5; J: -
CDR3: ASSTGMDYGYT; V: TRBV5-1; J: TRBJ1-2
CDR3: ASSQDMSQGGQPQH; V: TRBV4-2; J: TRBJ1-5
CDR3: ASRRQGRISGANVLT; V: TRBV5-1; J: TRBJ2-6
CDR3: ASRRRSGQINTGELF; V: TRBV5-1; J: TRBJ2-2
CDR3: ASSPVYEQY; V: TRBV28; J: TRBJ2-7
CDR3: ASSDTSGNTIY; V: TRBV19; J: TRBJ1-3
CDR3: ASSLGLVRYNEQF; V: TRBV13; J: TRBJ2-1
CDR3: ASSLVGGREDTQY; V: TRBV7-3; J: TRBJ2-3
CDR3: AWSQGNRDEQY; V: TRBV30; J: TRBJ2-7
CDR3: ASSKVAGGYTDTQY; V: TRBV19; J: TRBJ2-3
CDR3: ASSPRGLAGSTGELF; V: TRBV18; J: TRBJ2-2
CDR3: ASSITRGALGPQH; V: TRBV19; J: TRBJ1-5
CDR3: ASSVGARETGELF; V: TRBV9; J: TRBJ2-2
CDR3: ASGHSGRDKNEQF; V: TRBV5-4; J: TRBJ2-1
CDR3: ASSLTTGAGVGTQY; V: TRBV28; J: TRBJ2-3
CDR3: ASSSTGQNTDTQY; V: TRBV13; J: TRBJ2-3
CDR3: ASSYGNRAELF; V: TRBV6-5; J: TRBJ2-2
CDR3: SVESMFEETQY; V: TRBV29-1; J: TRBJ2-5
CDR3: ASSLKLLTDTQY; V: TRBV28; J: TRBJ2-3
CDR3: ASSARTSGAETQY; V: TRBV19; J: TRBJ2-3
CDR3: ASHRGRANEKLF; V: TRBV28; J: TRBJ1-4
CDR3: ASSVGAADGYT; V: TRBV9; J: TRBJ1-2
CDR3: ASSRQEAGSEQF; V: TRBV4-1; J: TRBJ2-1
CDR3: ASSLGQGTNEKLF; V: TRBV5-1; J: TRBJ1-4
CDR3: ASSLVTGRMNTEAF; V: TRBV5-1; J: TRBJ1-1
CDR3: ATSRDRDRGEEQY; V: TRBV15; J: TRBJ2-7
CDR3: ASRGDRVSEKLF; V: TRBV6-1; J: TRBJ1-4
CDR3: ASFKGGIDGYT; V: TRBV2; J: TRBJ1-2
CDR3: AWSSARWADGYT; V: TRBV30; J: TRBJ1-2
CDR3: ASSVEDRGYEQY; V: TRBV9; J: TRBJ2-7